Listed below are T cell receptor beta chains from one sample, sequenced in a study of regulatory T cells in long-lasting Graves disease. TCRdb processed the multiplex PCR reads anew with MiXCR; each CDR3 protein has one entry. The top ten hold 40% to 55% of the sample, which has about 660,000 distinct CDR3 sequences, about 30% seen once. The sample here was peripheral blood mononuclear cells (PBMCs), taken when the disease was refractory, from a patient treated with antithyroid drugs. The receptors originated from a female donor with Graves disease. Each CDR3 is given with its conserved first and last residue. D genes are given only for firm matches. Rows give clone size only sometimes, using once, few, many, or a class for an expanded clone.

cdr3_nt: TGTGCCAGCAGCTTAGGGGGTCGGCGGGAGGAGACCCAGTACTTC
cdr3_aa: CASSLGGRREETQYF
clone_size: .
d_call: TRBD2
v_call: TRBV7-6
j_call: TRBJ2-5

cdr3_nt: TGTGCCAGCAGTTACCCGGGACAGGGGGTCGGTGGCTACACCTTC
cdr3_aa: CASSYPGQGVGGYTF
clone_size: .
d_call: TRBD1
v_call: TRBV6-2/TRBV6-3
j_call: TRBJ1-2

cdr3_nt: TGCAGTGCTAGCGACGATGCGGGAAACACCATATACTTT
cdr3_aa: CSASDDAGNTIYF
clone_size: few
d_call: .
v_call: TRBV20-1
j_call: TRBJ1-3

cdr3_nt: TGTGCCAGCAGCCCACGCCAAGAGACCCAGTACTTC
cdr3_aa: CASSPRQETQYF
clone_size: many
d_call: .
v_call: TRBV18
j_call: TRBJ2-5

cdr3_nt: TGTGCCAGCAGCTTAACAGGGCGGGCGATTGATGAAAAACTGTTTTTT
cdr3_aa: CASSLTGRAIDEKLFF
clone_size: many
d_call: .
v_call: TRBV12-3/TRBV12-4
j_call: TRBJ1-4

cdr3_nt: TGTGCCACTACCGGTGGGGAGAGCAATCAGCCCCAGCATTTT
cdr3_aa: CATTGGESNQPQHF
clone_size: few
d_call: .
v_call: TRBV15
j_call: TRBJ1-5

cdr3_nt: TGCAGTGCTCCCGACGACCGACTAGCCAAAAACATTCAGTACTTC
cdr3_aa: CSAPDDRLAKNIQYF
clone_size: .
d_call: .
v_call: TRBV20-1
j_call: TRBJ2-4

cdr3_nt: TGTGCCAGCAGCCCAAGGTCCGCGGGAGGGAACCTCGAGCAGTACTTC
cdr3_aa: CASSPRSAGGNLEQYF
clone_size: few
d_call: TRBD2
v_call: TRBV7-9
j_call: TRBJ2-7

cdr3_nt: TGTGCCAGCAGTGGAACGTCCGGGACAGGGGAGTGGAAGCCCCAGCATTTT
cdr3_aa: CASSGTSGTGEWKPQHF
clone_size: many
d_call: TRBD1
v_call: TRBV2
j_call: TRBJ1-5

cdr3_nt: TGTGCCAGCAGCTATACCCTTGGGGGAAATGAAAAACTGTTTTTT
cdr3_aa: CASSYTLGGNEKLFF
clone_size: few
d_call: .
v_call: TRBV28
j_call: TRBJ1-4

cdr3_nt: TGTGCCATCAGCCCCTCGACTAGCGGGAGCTCCTACGAGCAGTACTTC
cdr3_aa: CAISPSTSGSSYEQYF
clone_size: .
d_call: TRBD2
v_call: TRBV10-3
j_call: TRBJ2-7

cdr3_nt: TGTGCCAGCAGCTTGGGACTAGCGGGAGGGCCTTCGGAGACCCAGTACTTC
cdr3_aa: CASSLGLAGGPSETQYF
clone_size: few
d_call: TRBD2
v_call: TRBV7-6
j_call: TRBJ2-5

cdr3_nt: TGTGCCAGCAGTGCCGGGACCTACATATCACCCCTCCACTTT
cdr3_aa: CASSAGTYISPLHF
clone_size: .
d_call: .
v_call: TRBV25-1
j_call: TRBJ1-6

cdr3_nt: TGTGCCACCAGCAAAACACAGGGGGATGTCACCTACGAGCAGTACTTC
cdr3_aa: CATSKTQGDVTYEQYF
clone_size: few
d_call: TRBD1
v_call: TRBV15
j_call: TRBJ2-7

cdr3_nt: TGTGCCAGCAGTTCCGACAGGGCGGGCTATGGCTACACCTTC
cdr3_aa: CASSSDRAGYGYTF
clone_size: .
d_call: TRBD1
v_call: TRBV12-3/TRBV12-4
j_call: TRBJ1-2